This paragraph covers one T cell receptor beta chain sequence. Antigen specificity is unknown. The PCR contained 60 Vbeta and 13 Jbeta primers. Per the original data handling: In a later analysis, of 84 million or so unique beta chains, 9 million to 11 million appeared in at least two donors. Data came from immunoSEQ multiplex PCR; TCRdb stores just in-frame clones and leaves some out. V, J and clone size were drawn from that table, and D and trimming were deduced from the DNA. The table records a few hundred thousand clones, roughly 80% of them present only once. This sample is part of a study of cytomegalovirus exposure and HLA in healthy donors. Overall study findings and caveats: Rarity characterized most TCR sequences, yet some public TCRs appeared in many donors. Some TCR beta chains (approximately 180 of them) were listed as cytomegalovirus-associated.

V was clipped by 0 bases and J by 5 bases; unmatched bases: 11. CDR1 SGHRS and CDR2 YFSETQ come from the germline V gene. The CDR3 consists of 17 residues. Sample: PBMCs. The rearrangement joins TRBV5-1 to TRBJ2-5; 9 nucleotides line up with TRBD2. The sequence derives from a man in his thirties or forties in good health and CMV-seronegative. CDR3 coding DNA: TGCGCCAGCAGCTTGGGTCCGGCGGGGGGGCTCGCGGAGACCCAGTACTTC. It translates to CASSLGPAGGLAETQYF.